The 17 T cell receptor beta chains presented below share a single source sample, sequenced in a study of shared clonotypes between healthy human individuals. CD8 cells classed as naive were CD45RO-negative and positively selected for CCR7, excluding terminally differentiated effector memory CD45RA+ cells. Profiled with immunoSEQ multiplex PCR; TCRdb holds only in-frame clones, not every one. The data show roughly 2.1 million clones, roughly 91% seen once. The sample was naive CD8+ T cells from PBMCs. The receptors shown here come from a man younger than 30 in good health. Some clones in this sample may be carry-over from other donors' samples.

This sequence joins TRBV18 and TRBJ2-7; the D gene is possibly TRBD2 (6 bases). Germline assignment: CDR1 KGHSH and CDR2 LQKENI. This CDR3 is built from 16 residues. V was pared by 6 bases and J by 2 bases, with 20 bases between. The CDR3 spells CASSSSVGREAYEQYF. The DNA of the CDR3 is TGTGCCAGCTCCTCCTCCGTCGGGCGGGAAGCCTACGAGCAGTACTTC. Combining the CDR3 with reference TRBV18 and TRBJ2-7 gives the whole variable domain NAGVMQNPRHLVRRRGQEARLRCSPMKGHSHVYWYRQLPEEGLKFMVYLQKENIIDESGMPKERFSAEFPKEGPSILRIQQVVRGDSAAYFCASSSSVGREAYEQYFGPGTRLTVT.

This clone is a singleton in its sample. V is TRBV7-9 and J is TRBJ2-5; D is tentatively TRBD1 or TRBD2 (5 bases each). From germline, CDR1 is SEHNR and CDR2 FQNEAQ (reference sequence). V lost 1 base and J 6 bases, leaving 15 bases between the germline ends. The CDR3 is 15 amino acids. CDR3 in amino acids: CASSLDGDRRQTQYF. CDR3 in DNA: TGTGCCAGCAGCTTAGATGGGGACCGGAGGCAGACCCAGTACTTC.

The CDR3 protein is CASRGLGANVLTF. CDR3 nucleotide sequence: TGTGCCAGCAGGGGGCTCGGGGCCAACGTCCTGACTTTC. The V call is TRBV7-3, the J call TRBJ2-6; D possibly corresponds to TRBD1 (5 bases). The CDR3 covers 13 residues. CDR1 is SGHTA and CDR2 is FQGTGA in the germline V gene. V was shortened by 6 bases and J by 4 bases, with 7 bases between the two germline ends.

V is TRBV13 and J is TRBJ2-1; D is undetermined. With 5 bases removed from V and 10 bases from J, the gap between germline ends came to 12 bases. Germline CDR1 is PRHDT and CDR2 is FYEKMQ (reference sequence). This CDR3 is 12 amino acids long. DNA of the CDR3: TGTGCCAGCAGCATTTTTCGACGGGAGCAGTTCTTC. Translated, it gives CASSIFRREQFF.

The chain carries TRBV15 and TRBJ2-7; D possibly corresponds to TRBD2 (8 bases). Looked up from germline, CDR1 is LNHNV and CDR2 is YYDKDF (reference sequence). CDR3 length: 16 amino acids. With 0 bases removed from V and 5 bases from J, the gap between germline ends came to 17 bases. DNA for the CDR3: TGTGCCACCAGCAGAGATGGGGGACTAGGGGGCGACGAGCAGTACTTC. This codes for CATSRDGGLGGDEQYF.

The chain is built from TRBV4-1 and TRBJ2-1; possibly TRBD1 or TRBD2 for D (5 bases each). V shed 2 bases and J shed 0 bases, with 11 bases lying between them. The CDR3 is made up of 16 amino acids. Germline V CDR1 and CDR2: MGHRA, YSYEKL. The CDR3 protein is CASSQRDGSSYNEQFF. The CDR3 region has the DNA TGCGCCAGCAGCCAAAGGGACGGCAGCTCCTACAATGAGCAGTTCTTC.

The V and J genes are TRBV28 and TRBJ2-3, with D uncertain. V lost 5 bases to trimming and J lost 1 base, with 10 bases between them. The V gene's germline CDR1 is MDHEN and CDR2 SYDVKM. The length of the CDR3 is 14 residues. CDR3 sequence (DNA): TGTGCCAGCAGTCCCGCCGGCGGCACAGATACGCAGTATTTT. This codes for CASSPAGGTDTQYF. Variable domain in full (rest from reference TRBV28 and TRBJ2-3): DVKVTQSSRYLVKRTGEKVFLECVQDMDHENMFWYRQDPGLGLRLIYFSYDVKMKEKGDIPEGYSVSREKKERFSLILESASTNQTSMYLCASSPAGGTDTQYFGPGTRLTVL.

In this sample, this clone turned up once. The chain is built from TRBV7-9 and TRBJ2-1; weak D call: TRBD1 (5 bases). The V end lost 2 bases, the J end lost 4 bases, and 12 bases lay between the germline ends. There are 15 residues in the CDR3. Germline V gene sequence: CDR1 SEHNR, CDR2 FQNEAQ (reference sequence). The CDR3 sequence is CASSLSGREYNEQFF. CDR3 DNA: TGTGCCAGCAGCTTATCGGGCAGGGAATACAATGAGCAGTTCTTC.

The chain uses TRBV5-4 and TRBJ2-1; TRBD2 agrees at 9 bases. After removal of 4 bases from V and 1 base from J, the junction contained 3 bases not matched to a gene. CDR1 and CDR2 from the germline V gene are SGHNT and YYREEE (reference sequence). The CDR3 consists of 15 residues. The CDR3 sequence: CASSRLAESYNEQFF. The CDR3 nucleotides are TGTGCCAGCAGCAGACTAGCGGAATCCTACAATGAGCAGTTCTTC. Full variable domain (outside the CDR3, taken from reference TRBV5-4 and TRBJ2-1): ETGVTQSPTHLIKTRGQQVTLRCSSQSGHNTVSWYQQALGQGPQFIFQYYREEENGRGNFPPRFSGLQFPNYSSELNVNALELDDSALYLCASSRLAESYNEQFFGPGTRLTVL.

The rearrangement uses TRBV14 and TRBJ1-1, with 9 positions matching TRBD1. Germline CDR1 SGHDN, CDR2 FVKESK. This CDR3 spans 13 amino acids. V gave up 9 bases and J gave up 1 base; unmatched junction bases: 3. In DNA form, the CDR3 reads TGTGCCAGTAGGGACAGGGCGAACACTGAAGCTTTCTTT. This codes for CASRDRANTEAFF.

The table lists this clone with a count of one. CDR3 nucleotides: TGTGCCAGCAGCTTACCCCTCCGGACTAGCGGAACCTACAATGAGCAGTTCTTC. It is translated as CASSLPLRTSGTYNEQFF. The chain couples TRBV7-6 to TRBJ2-1; 10 bases map to TRBD2. The CDR3 runs to 18 residues. Per the germline V gene, CDR1 is SGHVS and CDR2 is FNYEAQ. J gave up 2 bases and V 2 bases, and 9 bases lay outside the gene matches.

This clone was observed a single time. V usage is TRBV27 and J usage is TRBJ2-2, with 9 positions matching TRBD1. Germline V gene sequence: CDR1 MNHEY, CDR2 SMNVEV (reference sequence). Trimming removed 8 bases from V and 6 bases from J; junction bases left unmatched: 7. This CDR3 spans 14 amino acids. The CDR3 loop reads CASWGQGPPGELFF. CDR3 sequence (DNA): TGTGCCAGCTGGGGACAGGGCCCCCCCGGGGAGCTGTTTTTT.

The chain carries TRBV7-8 and TRBJ1-5; 9 bases are a match to TRBD1. Trimming at V came to 6 bases and at J to 3 bases, leaving 6 bases not matched to a gene. The CDR3 is made up of 15 amino acids. CDR1 and CDR2 from the germline V gene are SGHVS and FQNEAQ. This chain's CDR3 is CASRSTGGLNQPQHF. For the CDR3, the DNA is TGTGCCAGCAGATCAACAGGGGGCCTCAATCAGCCCCAGCATTTT.

With regard to this clone: With a much larger clone just one base away, this may be a read error. This sequence joins TRBV7-9 and TRBJ2-5, with a weak D call TRBD1 (5 bases). CDR1 is SEHNR, CDR2 FQNEAQ, per germline (reference sequence). This CDR3 is built from 13 residues. Trimming pared 1 base from V and 4 bases from J, leaving 7 bases between. The CDR3 nucleotides read TGTGCCAGCAGCTTAGGGACACGAGAGACCCAGTACTTC. This sequence encodes CASSLGTRETQYF.

This clone was recorded once. V gene TRBV5-1 combines with J gene TRBJ2-3, with D perhaps matching TRBD2 (6 bases). Germline V gene lookup returns CDR1 SGHRS and CDR2 YFSETQ. V was pared by 4 bases and J by 0 bases, with 12 bases between. The CDR3 consists of 15 residues. The CDR3 bases are TGCGCCAGCAGCACCACCGGGACTAGCACAGATACGCAGTATTTT. It is translated as CASSTTGTSTDTQYF.

The V gene is TRBV10-3, the J gene TRBJ2-7; a weak D match, TRBD2 (5 bases). The germline CDR1 and CDR2 sequences are ENHRY and SYGVKD. V was pared by 0 bases and J by 6 bases, with 9 bases between. The CDR3 is 13 residues long. CDR3 loop: CAISESGRPEQYF. The CDR3 bases are TGTGCCATCAGTGAGTCGGGGAGACCCGAGCAGTACTTC.

A few counts support this clone. The chain carries TRBV4-1 and TRBJ1-3; a possible D gene is TRBD1 (5 bases). Trimming shortened V by 1 base and J by 1 base, and 8 bases separated the two germline ends. The CDR3 contains 15 residues. Germline V gene data show CDR1 as MGHRA and CDR2 as YSYEKL. The chain's CDR3 is CASSQVYRSGNTIYF. In nucleotides, the CDR3 is TGCGCCAGCAGCCAAGTTTACAGGTCTGGAAACACCATATATTTT.